The T cell receptor (beta chain) described here comes from a study of T cell repertoires in cytomegalovirus infection. Study-wide background: TCR beta signatures that were public indicated CMV infection and matching HLA type. Study results and limitations: Cumulative frequency of public TCR beta families picked out carriers of CMV plus the relevant HLA. Clonotypes of TCR beta that were HLA-C-restricted and CMV-specific dominated the ex vivo response.

Germline-derived CDR1 and CDR2 are MNHEY and SMNVEV (reference sequence). CDR3 size: 15 residues. V trimming: 6 bases; J trimming: 4 bases; junction bases outside the gene matches: 9. One entry per CDR3 protein, called by TCRdb with MiXCR from the reads. The table records fewer than 350,000 distinct CDR3 sequences, 17% of them present only once. This clonotype was counted ten times or more. The antigen remains undetermined. This clonotype was obtained from a human donor in good health (CMV status not recorded). Some clones in this sample may be carry-over from other donors' samples. The specimen sequenced was PBMCs. V is TRBV27 and J is TRBJ1-5; 7 bases fit TRBD1. The CDR3 is CASSPGQWRNQPQHF. The CDR3 DNA reads TGTGCCAGCAGCCCGGGACAGTGGCGGAATCAGCCCCAGCATTTT.